The clone carrying this T cell receptor (beta chain) was observed at least ten times. Time point reported: newly diagnosed GD, antithyroid drugs for less than 3 months. The TCR library was made from RNA that had been extracted from PBMCs in TRIzol. In building TCR beta libraries, iRepertoire HTBI primers were used together with Arm-PCR of CDR3 regions. TCRdb re-called the multiplex PCR reads with MiXCR, one entry per CDR3 protein. The data hold about 440,000 distinct CDR3 sequences, with 15% observed a single time. V trimming: 0 bases; J trimming: 1 base; junction bases outside the gene matches: 7. This CDR3 is built from 16 residues. The germline gives CDR1 DFQATT, CDR2 SNEGSKA (reference sequence). The sample comes from a study of regulatory T cells in long-lasting Graves disease. About the research overall: Prior antithyroid drug treatment in newly diagnosed Graves' patients lasted under 3 months.

This sample was shared with a second study, whose subject was T cells in Graves' hyperthyroidism and ophthalmopathy. As that report states: Patients counted as stable if ophthalmopathy did not develop within 18 months. Ophthalmopathy was separated from stable hyperthyroidism by a 13 V-J model.

V and J are TRBV20-1 and TRBJ2-3; 7 nucleotides line up with TRBD2. This TCR came from a woman aged 25 to 39 with Graves disease. This material consisted of peripheral blood mononuclear cells (PBMCs), taken at new diagnosis, from a patient treated with antithyroid drugs. The CDR3 region is CSARDFREVRTDTQYF. CDR3 bases: TGCAGTGCTAGAGATTTCCGGGAGGTTCGCACAGATACGCAGTATTTT.